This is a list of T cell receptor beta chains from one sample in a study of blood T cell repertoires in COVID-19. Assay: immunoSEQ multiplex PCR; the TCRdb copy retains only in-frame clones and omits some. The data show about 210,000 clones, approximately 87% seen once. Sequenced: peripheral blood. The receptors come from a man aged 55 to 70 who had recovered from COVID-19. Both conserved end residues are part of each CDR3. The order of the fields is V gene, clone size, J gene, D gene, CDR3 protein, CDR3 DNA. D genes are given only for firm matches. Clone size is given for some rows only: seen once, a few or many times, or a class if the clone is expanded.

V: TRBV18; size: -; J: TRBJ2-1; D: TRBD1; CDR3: CASSPRDRYGQFF; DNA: TGTGCCAGCTCACCACGGGACAGATACGGGCAGTTCTTC
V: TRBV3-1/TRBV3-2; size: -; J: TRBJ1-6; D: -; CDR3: CASSQGQRNSPLHF; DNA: TGTGCCAGCAGCCAAGGACAGAGAAATTCACCCCTCCACTTT
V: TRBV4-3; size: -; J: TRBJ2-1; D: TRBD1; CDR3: CASSQGAYGTGNNEQFF; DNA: TGCGCCAGCAGCCAAGGTGCTTACGGGACAGGGAACAATGAGCAGTTCTTC
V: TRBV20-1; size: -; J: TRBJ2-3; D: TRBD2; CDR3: CSASFSRGGPDTQYF; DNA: TGCAGTGCTAGTTTTTCGCGGGGGGGACCAGATACGCAGTATTTT
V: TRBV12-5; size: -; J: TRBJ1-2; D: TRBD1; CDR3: CASGLLRTGVNGYTF; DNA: TGTGCTAGTGGTTTGCTCCGGACAGGGGTAAATGGCTACACCTTC
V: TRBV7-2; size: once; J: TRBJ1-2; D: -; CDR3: CASSLWGDYGYTF; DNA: TGTGCCAGCAGCTTATGGGGCGACTATGGCTACACCTTC
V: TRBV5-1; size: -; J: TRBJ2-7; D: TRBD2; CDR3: CASSRTVGGGAKYEQYF; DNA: TGCGCCAGCAGCCGGACCGTAGGCGGGGGGGCTAAGTATGAGCAGTACTTC
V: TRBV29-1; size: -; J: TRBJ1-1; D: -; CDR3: CSVVRGLNTEAFF; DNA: TGCAGCGTTGTTAGGGGATTGAACACTGAAGCTTTCTTT
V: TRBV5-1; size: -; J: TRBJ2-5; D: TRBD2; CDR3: CASSWRTSGQETQYF; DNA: TGCGCCAGCAGCTGGAGGACTAGCGGCCAAGAGACCCAGTACTTC
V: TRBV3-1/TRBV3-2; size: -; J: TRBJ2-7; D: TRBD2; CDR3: CASSQGTSGSNEQYF; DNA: TGTGCCAGCAGCCAAGGGACTAGCGGGAGCAACGAGCAGTACTTC
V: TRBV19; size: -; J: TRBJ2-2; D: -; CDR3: CASSYDSGEDTGELFF; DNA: TGTGCCAGTTCTTATGACTCCGGCGAGGACACCGGGGAGCTGTTTTTT
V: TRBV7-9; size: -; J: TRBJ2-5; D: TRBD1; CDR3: CASSLISGGETQYF; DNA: TGTGCCAGCAGCTTAATCTCAGGGGGAGAGACCCAGTACTTC
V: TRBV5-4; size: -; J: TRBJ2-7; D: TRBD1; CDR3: CASSGTGTVTYEQYF; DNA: TGTGCCAGCAGCGGAACCGGGACAGTGACCTACGAGCAGTACTTC
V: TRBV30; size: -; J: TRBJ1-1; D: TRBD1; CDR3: CAWSALDRVTEAFF; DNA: TGTGCCTGGAGTGCCCTCGACAGGGTCACTGAAGCTTTCTTT
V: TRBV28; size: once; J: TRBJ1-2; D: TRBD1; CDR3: CASSELTGGASYGYTF; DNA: TGTGCCAGCAGCGAACTGACAGGGGGCGCGTCCTATGGCTACACCTTC
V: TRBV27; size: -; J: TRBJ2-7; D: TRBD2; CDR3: CASSLSSGLPFYEQYF; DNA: TGTGCCAGCAGTTTATCGTCGGGACTACCTTTCTACGAGCAGTACTTC
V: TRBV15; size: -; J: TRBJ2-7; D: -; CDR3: CATSVISGTSYEQYF; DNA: TGTGCCACCAGCGTCATTAGCGGAACCTCCTACGAGCAGTACTTC
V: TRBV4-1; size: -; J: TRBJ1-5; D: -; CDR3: CASSQELHPNQPQHF; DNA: TGCGCCAGCAGCCAAGAGTTACACCCAAATCAGCCCCAGCATTTT
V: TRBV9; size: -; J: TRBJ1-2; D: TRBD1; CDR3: CASSFEGGTEGHGYTF; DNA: TGTGCCAGCAGCTTCGAAGGGGGCACAGAGGGTCATGGCTACACCTTC
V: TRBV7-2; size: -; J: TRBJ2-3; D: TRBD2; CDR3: CASSPTSGGPDTQYF; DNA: TGTGCCAGCAGCCCCACTAGCGGGGGGCCCGATACGCAGTATTTT
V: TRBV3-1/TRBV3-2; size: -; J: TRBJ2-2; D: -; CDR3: CASSQYNGELFF; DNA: TGTGCCAGCAGCCAATATAACGGGGAGCTGTTTTTT
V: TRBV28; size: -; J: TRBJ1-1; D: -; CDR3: CASSFLGTLNTEAFF; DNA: TGTGCCAGCAGTTTTCTGGGGACTCTGAACACTGAAGCTTTCTTT
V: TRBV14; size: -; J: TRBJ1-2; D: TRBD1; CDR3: CASSQDPTGALNYGYTF; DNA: TGTGCCAGCAGCCAAGATCCGACAGGGGCGCTGAACTATGGCTACACCTTC
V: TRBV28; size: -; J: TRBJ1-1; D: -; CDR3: CASSPDSLNTEAFF; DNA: TGTGCCAGCAGCCCGGACAGCTTGAACACTGAAGCTTTCTTT
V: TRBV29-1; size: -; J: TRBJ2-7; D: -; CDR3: CSVDGLGYEQYF; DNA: TGCAGCGTTGACGGGTTGGGCTACGAGCAGTACTTC
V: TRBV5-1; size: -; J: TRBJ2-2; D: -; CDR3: CASSQNTGELFF; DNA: TGCGCCAGCAGCCAAAACACCGGGGAGCTGTTTTTT
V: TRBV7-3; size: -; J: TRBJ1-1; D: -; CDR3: CASSPEGRHTEAFF; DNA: TGTGCCAGCAGCCCAGAGGGTCGGCACACTGAAGCTTTCTTT
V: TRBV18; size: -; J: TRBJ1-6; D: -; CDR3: CASSPEPGGDSPLHF; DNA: TGTGCCAGCTCACCGGAACCTGGAGGGGATTCACCCCTCCACTTT
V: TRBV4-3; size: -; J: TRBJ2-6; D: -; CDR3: CASSQEVLGQSGANVLTF; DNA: TGCGCCAGCAGCCAAGAGGTTCTGGGCCAATCTGGGGCCAACGTCCTGACTTTC
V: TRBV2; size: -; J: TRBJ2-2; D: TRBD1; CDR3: CASSLRDRGRTGELFF; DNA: TGTGCCAGCAGCCTCCGGGACAGAGGGCGCACCGGGGAGCTGTTTTTT
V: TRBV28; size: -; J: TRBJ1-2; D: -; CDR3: CASMPRSYGYTF; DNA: TGTGCCAGCATGCCCCGGAGCTATGGCTACACCTTC
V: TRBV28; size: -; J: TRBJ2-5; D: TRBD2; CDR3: CASSLGLAGGRQETQYF; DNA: TGTGCCAGCAGTTTAGGACTAGCGGGAGGAAGGCAAGAGACCCAGTACTTC
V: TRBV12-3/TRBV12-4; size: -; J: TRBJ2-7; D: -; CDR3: CASSLEFLEQYF; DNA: TGTGCCAGCAGTTTGGAGTTTTTAGAGCAGTACTTC
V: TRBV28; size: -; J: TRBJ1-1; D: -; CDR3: CASSSIGQTNTEAFF; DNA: TGTGCCAGCAGTTCTATAGGACAGACGAACACTGAAGCTTTCTTT
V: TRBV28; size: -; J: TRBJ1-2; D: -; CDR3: CASSAQGLGYTF; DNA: TGTGCCAGCAGTGCCCAGGGCCTCGGCTACACCTTC
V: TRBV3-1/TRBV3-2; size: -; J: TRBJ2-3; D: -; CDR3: CASSSPGLSDTQYF; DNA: TGTGCCAGCAGCTCTCCGGGGTTGTCAGATACGCAGTATTTT
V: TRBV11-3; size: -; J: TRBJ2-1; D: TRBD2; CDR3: CASSSGGSSYNEQFF; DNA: TGTGCCAGCAGCAGTGGCGGGAGCTCCTACAATGAGCAGTTCTTC
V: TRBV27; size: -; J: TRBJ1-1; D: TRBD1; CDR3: CASSRRDRQTMNTEAFF; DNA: TGTGCCAGCAGCCGCCGGGACAGACAGACCATGAACACTGAAGCTTTCTTT
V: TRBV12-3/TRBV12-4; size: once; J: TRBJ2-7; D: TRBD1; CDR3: CASSRGQAYEQYF; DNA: TGTGCCAGCAGTCGGGGACAGGCCTACGAGCAGTACTTC
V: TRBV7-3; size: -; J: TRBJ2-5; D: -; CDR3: CASSLNSRTAGETQYF; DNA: TGTGCCAGCAGCTTAAACTCCAGGACAGCCGGAGAGACCCAGTACTTC
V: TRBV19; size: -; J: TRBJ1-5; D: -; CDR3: CASSPRMDGSNQPQHF; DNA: TGTGCCAGTAGCCCTAGGATGGATGGCAGCAATCAGCCCCAGCATTTT